This T cell receptor (beta chain) derives from a study of cytomegalovirus exposure and HLA in healthy donors. Study results and limitations: While the bulk of TCR sequences proved rare, some public TCRs turned up in many donors. It was reportedly the case that the classifier diagnosed cytomegalovirus status with high specificity and sensitivity. The CMV antigen specificity of a few CMV-associated chains was confirmed through in vitro analysis.

This clone came up a few times. Its specificity is unknown. From germline, CDR1 is SGHDN and CDR2 FVKESK. Germline trimming cut 2 bases from V and 4 bases from J; bases unmatched to any gene: 3. The CDR3 has 14 amino acids. An approximately 120-subject validation cohort, separate from the roughly 700-subject first cohort, supplied the donors. TCRdb's table, derived via immunoSEQ multiplex PCR, lists solely in-frame clones and lacks some. The sample lists about 120,000 clones, under 90% occurring once. V usage is TRBV14 and J usage is TRBJ1-2; 8 bases are a match to TRBD1. The clonotype comes from a woman in her 30s in good health and CMV-seronegative. Sample: PBMCs. The CDR3 sequence: CASSQRTGLYGYTF. The CDR3 nucleotides read TGTGCCAGCAGCCAAAGGACAGGGCTCTATGGCTACACCTTC. The full variable domain, completed using reference TRBV14 and TRBJ1-2, is EAGVTQFPSHSVIEKGQTVTLRCDPISGHDNLYWYRRVMGKEIKFLLHFVKESKQDESGMPNNRFLAERTGGTYSTLKVQPAELEDSGVYFCASSQRTGLYGYTFGSGTRLTVV.